The 27 T cell receptor beta chains below come from one sample, sequenced in a study of beta chain features in type 1 diabetes. Every bit of the isolated RNA underwent reverse transcription, so sequencing read expressed TCRB transcripts. Assay: immunoSEQ multiplex PCR; the TCRdb copy retains only in-frame clones and omits some. Of some 60,000 clones in the sample, around three fifths were seen once. The sequenced material came from Tregs from blood. The receptors come from a woman in her late teens or twenties in good health.

This clone was picked up one time. The chain combines TRBV7-9 with TRBJ2-5; 7 bases fit TRBD2. This CDR3 is 17 amino acids long. V lost 5 bases, J lost 2 bases, and 14 bases stayed unmatched. Germline CDR1 and CDR2: SEHNR and FQNEAQ (reference sequence). The CDR3 DNA is TGTGCCAGCAGCCCGCGGGGGACCCCCGGAGAACAAGAGACCCAGTACTTC. As protein: CASSPRGTPGEQETQYF.

The chain employs TRBV7-9 and TRBJ1-2; possibly TRBD1 for D (6 bases). CDR1 SEHNR and CDR2 FQNEAQ come from the germline V gene (reference sequence). V was pared by 4 bases and J by 3 bases, with 12 bases between. The CDR3 is made up of 14 amino acids. CDR3 DNA sequence: TGTGCCAGCAGCTCCTCAGGGGTCCACTATGGCTACACCTTC. Its translation is CASSSSGVHYGYTF.

This clone was observed a handful of times. The chain joins TRBV9 to TRBJ2-2, with D maybe TRBD2 (5 bases). Germline CDR1 is SGDLS and CDR2 is YYNGEE. The CDR3 contains 15 residues. Trimming removed 4 bases from V and 5 bases from J, with 15 bases in between. The DNA of the CDR3 is TGTGCCAGCAGCCCCGGACTGCCTGGGACCGGGGAGCTGTTTTTT. Protein: CASSPGLPGTGELFF.

The V call is TRBV18, the J call TRBJ2-5; D is possibly TRBD2 (5 bases). The CDR3 contains 15 residues. Trimming took 1 base from V and 0 from J, leaving 9 bases between them. Germline V gives CDR1 KGHSH, CDR2 LQKENI. For the CDR3, the DNA is TGTGCCAGCTCACCACGCCGAGGGAACCAAGAGACCCAGTACTTC. Its translation: CASSPRRGNQETQYF. The full variable domain, in which reference TRBV18 and TRBJ2-5 provide the parts outside the CDR3, is NAGVMQNPRHLVRRRGQEARLRCSPMKGHSHVYWYRQLPEEGLKFMVYLQKENIIDESGMPKERFSAEFPKEGPSILRIQQVVRGDSAAYFCASSPRRGNQETQYFGPGTRLLVL.

V and J are TRBV4-1 and TRBJ2-5, with D hard to call. The DNA end favors TRBJ2-7, so the J call may be wrong. The CDR3 is made up of 16 amino acids. Germline lookup yields CDR1 MGHRA and CDR2 YSYEKL. The CDR3 loop reads CASSRRPQSSESEQYF. DNA of the CDR3: TGCGCCAGCAGCCGACGGCCACAGTCCTCAGAATCCGAGCAGTACTTC.

This clone was counted a few times. The V call is TRBV5-1, the J call TRBJ2-5; D call uncertain. Germline CDR1 SGHRS, CDR2 YFSETQ. The CDR3 runs to 15 residues. V was pared by 2 bases and J by 1 base, with 12 bases between. In DNA form, the CDR3 reads TGCGCCAGCAGCTTCTACGGGTCCACCCAAGAGACCCAGTACTTC. The encoded protein is CASSFYGSTQETQYF.

The rearrangement joins TRBV5-1 to TRBJ2-3; D remains ambiguous. In germline, CDR1 is SGHRS, CDR2 YFSETQ. The CDR3 length is 14 residues. V lost 0 bases, J lost 5 bases, and 10 bases lay in between. The chain's CDR3 is CASSLGSELDTQYF. The CDR3 nucleotides are TGCGCCAGCAGCTTGGGCTCCGAACTAGATACGCAGTATTTT.

This clone occurred a few times. This chain uses TRBV6-5 with TRBJ1-3, with TRBD1 as a possible D gene (6 bases). The length of the CDR3 is 15 residues. V shed 6 bases and J shed 0 bases, with 12 bases lying between them. Germline V gives CDR1 MNHEY, CDR2 SVGAGI. The CDR3 here is CASSLQGRSGNTIYF. CDR3 bases: TGTGCCAGCAGCCTACAGGGCCGCTCTGGAAACACCATATATTTT.

V is TRBV10-1 and J is TRBJ2-1; 7 nucleotides align to TRBD2. V was pared by 1 base and J by 2 bases, with 2 bases of the junction left unmatched. The CDR3 runs to 15 residues. Per germline, CDR1 WNHNN and CDR2 SYGVQD (reference sequence). CDR3 residues: CASSEYRGAYNEQFF. The CDR3 bases are TGCGCCAGCAGTGAGTATCGGGGGGCCTACAATGAGCAGTTCTTC.

The chain recombines TRBV6-6 with TRBJ1-2; 7 positions match TRBD1. The CDR3 runs to 15 residues. With 7 bases clipped from V and 7 bases from J, the junction kept 15 bases outside the gene matches. Germline V gene lookup returns CDR1 MNHNY and CDR2 SVGAGI (reference sequence). The CDR3 region is CASTIRQGRSSGYTF. The CDR3 DNA reads TGTGCCAGCACCATCAGACAGGGAAGATCGAGTGGCTACACCTTC.

This clone was recorded a few times. The chain combines TRBV27 with TRBJ2-5; D perhaps matches TRBD1 (6 bases). Looked up from germline, CDR1 is MNHEY and CDR2 is SMNVEV (reference sequence). Trimming cost V 6 bases and J 7 bases, with 15 bases left between them. CDR3 length: 13 residues. The CDR3 DNA sequence: TGTGCCAGCAGATATACAGGGAGCGTGACCCAGTACTTC. Translation gives CASRYTGSVTQYF.

With regard to this clone: Other DNA sequences within the sample encode an identical CDR3. V usage is TRBV30 and J usage is TRBJ2-7; no clear D gene. The CDR3 is made up of 12 amino acids. The V end lost 0 bases, the J end lost 3 bases, and 6 bases lay between the germline ends. The germline V gene encodes CDR1 GTSNPN and CDR2 SVGIG (reference sequence). The CDR3 DNA reads as TGTGCCTGGAGTGTATCTAGCTACGAGCAGTACTTC. Translation gives CAWSVSSYEQYF.

V usage is TRBV5-1 and J usage is TRBJ2-7; 7 positions agree with TRBD2. CDR3 length: 13 residues. V shed 4 bases, J shed 5 bases, and the junction held 6 bases outside the gene matches. Per germline, CDR1 SGHRS and CDR2 YFSETQ. The CDR3 here is CASSKAAGDEQYF. The CDR3 DNA is TGCGCCAGCAGCAAGGCTGCGGGGGACGAGCAGTACTTC.

This rearrangement joins TRBV2 to TRBJ2-1; no definite D call. Trimming took 3 bases from V and 9 from J, leaving 9 bases between them. Germline V gene data show CDR1 as SNHLY and CDR2 as FYNNEI. This CDR3 spans 12 amino acids. CDR3 DNA: TGTGCCAGCAGTGATGAGTTTAGTGAGCAGTTCTTC. This codes for CASSDEFSEQFF.

Comment on this clone: Other DNA sequences in the same sample also yield this CDR3. The chain carries TRBV14 and TRBJ2-1; a weak D match, TRBD2 (6 bases). The CDR3 has 15 residues. The V and J ends lost 4 bases and 5 bases respectively, with 15 bases between them. In germline, CDR1 is SGHDN, CDR2 FVKESK. The CDR3 sequence: CASSLSTGTHNEQFF. As DNA, the CDR3 is TGTGCCAGCAGCCTGTCTACCGGGACTCACAATGAGCAGTTCTTC.

This clone was picked up a small number of times. This rearrangement joins TRBV7-2 to TRBJ2-1; the D gene is possibly TRBD2 (5 bases). Trimming cost V 5 bases and J 10 bases, with 18 bases left between them. Germline assignment: CDR1 SGHTA and CDR2 FQGNSA. This CDR3 contains 14 residues. CDR3 amino acids: CASSPGPGKREQFF. DNA for the CDR3: TGTGCCAGCAGCCCCGGCCCCGGAAAGCGGGAGCAGTTCTTC.

The chain has TRBV4-2 and TRBJ2-3; maybe TRBD2 (6 bases). The CDR3 is made up of 16 amino acids. V lost 1 base, J lost 0 bases, and 11 bases lay in between. Germline CDR1 LGHNA, CDR2 YNFKEQ. For the CDR3, the DNA is TGTGCCAGCAGCCAAGGACGGGGACTTAGCACAGATACGCAGTATTTT. Its translation is CASSQGRGLSTDTQYF.

This chain connects TRBV15 to TRBJ2-2, with 13 bases matching TRBD2. V was pared by 8 bases and J by 0 bases, with 6 bases of the junction left unmatched. The germline gives CDR1 LNHNV, CDR2 YYDKDF (reference sequence). This CDR3 has 17 amino acids. This CDR3 reads CATAGTSGTPNTGELFF. In DNA, the CDR3 is TGTGCCACCGCCGGGACTAGCGGGACCCCGAACACCGGGGAGCTGTTTTTT. Full variable domain (remainder filled in from reference TRBV15 and TRBJ2-2): DAMVIQNPRYQVTQFGKPVTLSCSQTLNHNVMYWYQQKSSQAPKLLFHYYDKDFNNEADTPDNFQSRRPNTSFCFLDIRSPGLGDTAMYLCATAGTSGTPNTGELFFGEGSRLTVL.

This chain uses TRBV6-1 with TRBJ2-4; TRBD1 might be the D (6 bases). V was trimmed by 0 bases and J by 5 bases, leaving 17 bases between them. This CDR3 comprises 17 residues. The germline CDR1 and CDR2 sequences are MNHNS and SASEGT. As DNA, the CDR3 is TGTGCCAGCAGTGAAGCGCCAGGGGCCGGAGGCGAAAACATTCAGTACTTC. This translates into CASSEAPGAGGENIQYF.

The gene calls are TRBV4-1 and TRBJ2-1; maybe TRBD2 (5 bases). This CDR3 region has 15 residues. Germline lookup yields CDR1 MGHRA and CDR2 YSYEKL. Trimming left V 1 base short and J 4 bases short, with 11 bases between. The CDR3 is CASSQGPGIYNEQFF. CDR3 bases: TGCGCCAGCAGCCAAGGACCGGGAATTTACAATGAGCAGTTCTTC.

The chain carries TRBV19 and TRBJ2-5; 8 positions match TRBD1. J was trimmed by 5 bases and V by 9 bases; bases with no gene match: 5. The CDR3 extends over 12 amino acids. Germline V CDR1 and CDR2: LNHDA, SQIVND (reference sequence). CDR3: CASGQGRETQYF. CDR3 coding DNA: TGTGCCAGCGGACAGGGACGGGAGACCCAGTACTTC.

A few counts support this clone. J is TRBJ2-7 and V is TRBV5-5; 9 bases fit TRBD1. CDR1 is SGHKS, CDR2 YYEKEE, per germline (reference sequence). V shed 4 bases and J 9 bases; nucleotides not matched to a gene: 8. There are 13 residues in the CDR3. CDR3 sequence reads: CASSQGTGIGQYF. In DNA form, the CDR3 reads TGTGCCAGCAGCCAAGGGACAGGGATCGGGCAGTACTTC.

CDR3 coding DNA: TGTGCCAGCAGAATCGCGGGAGGGTCCTACAATGAGCAGTTCTTC. Amino acids: CASRIAGGSYNEQFF. The rearrangement links TRBV6-1 to TRBJ2-1; TRBD2 agrees at 9 bases. The V gene end was trimmed by 6 bases and the J gene end by 1 base; junction bases not matched to a gene: 4. The CDR3 extends over 15 amino acids. Per the germline V gene, CDR1 is MNHNS and CDR2 is SASEGT.

This clone was counted once. The chain combines TRBV7-2 with TRBJ2-1; a weak D match, TRBD1 (6 bases). The V gene's germline CDR1 is SGHTA and CDR2 FQGNSA. The CDR3 length is 14 residues. The V gene lost 4 bases and the J gene lost 9 bases, with 16 bases spanning the gap. The CDR3 reads CASSWGPQGGEQFF. Written as DNA, the CDR3 is TGTGCCAGCAGCTGGGGACCTCAAGGGGGTGAGCAGTTCTTC.

The CDR3 nucleotides are TGTGCCAGCAGTTACAAGCGGGGCTTCACAGATACGCAGTATTTT. The encoded protein is CASSYKRGFTDTQYF. This chain joins TRBV6-6 and TRBJ2-3; 7 bases are shared with TRBD2. CDR1 is MNHNY, CDR2 SVGAGI, per germline (reference sequence). The CDR3 loop spans 15 amino acids. V was clipped by 2 bases and J by 2 bases; unmatched bases: 4.

This chain uses TRBV18 with TRBJ2-3, with TRBD1 identical over 7 bases. CDR3 length: 15 residues. The V gene end was trimmed by 6 bases and the J gene end by 1 base; junction bases not matched to a gene: 7. The germline V gene has CDR1 KGHSH and CDR2 LQKENI. This chain's CDR3 is CASSRRQGRTDTQYF. Written as DNA, the CDR3 is TGTGCCAGCTCCCGACGACAGGGTCGCACAGATACGCAGTATTTT.

The chain uses TRBV5-5 and TRBJ2-3; 9 nucleotides agree with TRBD2. CDR3 size: 16 residues. V shed 3 bases and J 1 base; nucleotides not matched to a gene: 6. Germline-derived CDR1 and CDR2 are SGHKS and YYEKEE (reference sequence). This chain's CDR3 is CASSSFRTSGTDTQYF. CDR3 DNA: TGTGCCAGCAGCTCTTTCCGGACTAGCGGCACAGATACGCAGTATTTT. Looking up the rest from reference TRBV5-5 and TRBJ2-3 gives the full variable domain: DAGVTQSPTHLIKTRGQQVTLRCSPISGHKSVSWYQQVLGQGPQFIFQYYEKEERGRGNFPDRFSARQFPNYSSELNVNALLLGDSALYLCASSSFRTSGTDTQYFGPGTRLTVL.